This T cell receptor beta chain is from a study of T cell repertoires in cytomegalovirus infection. Germline V gives CDR1 MNHEY, CDR2 SVGEGT. CDR3 length: 14 residues. The V and J ends lost 6 bases and 0 bases, in that order; junction bases with no gene match: 5. TCRdb re-called the reads through MiXCR, storing one row per CDR3 protein. The sample has roughly 730,000 distinct CDR3 sequences, around 30% seen once; the top ten hold around a sixth. This clonotype has ten or more counts. Its target is not known. This specimen was cultured PBMCs, taken from culture after CMV antigen stimulation. The source is a human donor in good health (CMV status not recorded). Some clones in this sample may be carry-over from other donors' samples. This chain connects TRBV6-2 or TRBV6-3 to TRBJ2-7; 7 bases agree with TRBD2. The CDR3 DNA reads TGTGCCAGCAGCTCCGGGACTACCTCCTACGAGCAGTACTTC. This gives the protein CASSSGTTSYEQYF.